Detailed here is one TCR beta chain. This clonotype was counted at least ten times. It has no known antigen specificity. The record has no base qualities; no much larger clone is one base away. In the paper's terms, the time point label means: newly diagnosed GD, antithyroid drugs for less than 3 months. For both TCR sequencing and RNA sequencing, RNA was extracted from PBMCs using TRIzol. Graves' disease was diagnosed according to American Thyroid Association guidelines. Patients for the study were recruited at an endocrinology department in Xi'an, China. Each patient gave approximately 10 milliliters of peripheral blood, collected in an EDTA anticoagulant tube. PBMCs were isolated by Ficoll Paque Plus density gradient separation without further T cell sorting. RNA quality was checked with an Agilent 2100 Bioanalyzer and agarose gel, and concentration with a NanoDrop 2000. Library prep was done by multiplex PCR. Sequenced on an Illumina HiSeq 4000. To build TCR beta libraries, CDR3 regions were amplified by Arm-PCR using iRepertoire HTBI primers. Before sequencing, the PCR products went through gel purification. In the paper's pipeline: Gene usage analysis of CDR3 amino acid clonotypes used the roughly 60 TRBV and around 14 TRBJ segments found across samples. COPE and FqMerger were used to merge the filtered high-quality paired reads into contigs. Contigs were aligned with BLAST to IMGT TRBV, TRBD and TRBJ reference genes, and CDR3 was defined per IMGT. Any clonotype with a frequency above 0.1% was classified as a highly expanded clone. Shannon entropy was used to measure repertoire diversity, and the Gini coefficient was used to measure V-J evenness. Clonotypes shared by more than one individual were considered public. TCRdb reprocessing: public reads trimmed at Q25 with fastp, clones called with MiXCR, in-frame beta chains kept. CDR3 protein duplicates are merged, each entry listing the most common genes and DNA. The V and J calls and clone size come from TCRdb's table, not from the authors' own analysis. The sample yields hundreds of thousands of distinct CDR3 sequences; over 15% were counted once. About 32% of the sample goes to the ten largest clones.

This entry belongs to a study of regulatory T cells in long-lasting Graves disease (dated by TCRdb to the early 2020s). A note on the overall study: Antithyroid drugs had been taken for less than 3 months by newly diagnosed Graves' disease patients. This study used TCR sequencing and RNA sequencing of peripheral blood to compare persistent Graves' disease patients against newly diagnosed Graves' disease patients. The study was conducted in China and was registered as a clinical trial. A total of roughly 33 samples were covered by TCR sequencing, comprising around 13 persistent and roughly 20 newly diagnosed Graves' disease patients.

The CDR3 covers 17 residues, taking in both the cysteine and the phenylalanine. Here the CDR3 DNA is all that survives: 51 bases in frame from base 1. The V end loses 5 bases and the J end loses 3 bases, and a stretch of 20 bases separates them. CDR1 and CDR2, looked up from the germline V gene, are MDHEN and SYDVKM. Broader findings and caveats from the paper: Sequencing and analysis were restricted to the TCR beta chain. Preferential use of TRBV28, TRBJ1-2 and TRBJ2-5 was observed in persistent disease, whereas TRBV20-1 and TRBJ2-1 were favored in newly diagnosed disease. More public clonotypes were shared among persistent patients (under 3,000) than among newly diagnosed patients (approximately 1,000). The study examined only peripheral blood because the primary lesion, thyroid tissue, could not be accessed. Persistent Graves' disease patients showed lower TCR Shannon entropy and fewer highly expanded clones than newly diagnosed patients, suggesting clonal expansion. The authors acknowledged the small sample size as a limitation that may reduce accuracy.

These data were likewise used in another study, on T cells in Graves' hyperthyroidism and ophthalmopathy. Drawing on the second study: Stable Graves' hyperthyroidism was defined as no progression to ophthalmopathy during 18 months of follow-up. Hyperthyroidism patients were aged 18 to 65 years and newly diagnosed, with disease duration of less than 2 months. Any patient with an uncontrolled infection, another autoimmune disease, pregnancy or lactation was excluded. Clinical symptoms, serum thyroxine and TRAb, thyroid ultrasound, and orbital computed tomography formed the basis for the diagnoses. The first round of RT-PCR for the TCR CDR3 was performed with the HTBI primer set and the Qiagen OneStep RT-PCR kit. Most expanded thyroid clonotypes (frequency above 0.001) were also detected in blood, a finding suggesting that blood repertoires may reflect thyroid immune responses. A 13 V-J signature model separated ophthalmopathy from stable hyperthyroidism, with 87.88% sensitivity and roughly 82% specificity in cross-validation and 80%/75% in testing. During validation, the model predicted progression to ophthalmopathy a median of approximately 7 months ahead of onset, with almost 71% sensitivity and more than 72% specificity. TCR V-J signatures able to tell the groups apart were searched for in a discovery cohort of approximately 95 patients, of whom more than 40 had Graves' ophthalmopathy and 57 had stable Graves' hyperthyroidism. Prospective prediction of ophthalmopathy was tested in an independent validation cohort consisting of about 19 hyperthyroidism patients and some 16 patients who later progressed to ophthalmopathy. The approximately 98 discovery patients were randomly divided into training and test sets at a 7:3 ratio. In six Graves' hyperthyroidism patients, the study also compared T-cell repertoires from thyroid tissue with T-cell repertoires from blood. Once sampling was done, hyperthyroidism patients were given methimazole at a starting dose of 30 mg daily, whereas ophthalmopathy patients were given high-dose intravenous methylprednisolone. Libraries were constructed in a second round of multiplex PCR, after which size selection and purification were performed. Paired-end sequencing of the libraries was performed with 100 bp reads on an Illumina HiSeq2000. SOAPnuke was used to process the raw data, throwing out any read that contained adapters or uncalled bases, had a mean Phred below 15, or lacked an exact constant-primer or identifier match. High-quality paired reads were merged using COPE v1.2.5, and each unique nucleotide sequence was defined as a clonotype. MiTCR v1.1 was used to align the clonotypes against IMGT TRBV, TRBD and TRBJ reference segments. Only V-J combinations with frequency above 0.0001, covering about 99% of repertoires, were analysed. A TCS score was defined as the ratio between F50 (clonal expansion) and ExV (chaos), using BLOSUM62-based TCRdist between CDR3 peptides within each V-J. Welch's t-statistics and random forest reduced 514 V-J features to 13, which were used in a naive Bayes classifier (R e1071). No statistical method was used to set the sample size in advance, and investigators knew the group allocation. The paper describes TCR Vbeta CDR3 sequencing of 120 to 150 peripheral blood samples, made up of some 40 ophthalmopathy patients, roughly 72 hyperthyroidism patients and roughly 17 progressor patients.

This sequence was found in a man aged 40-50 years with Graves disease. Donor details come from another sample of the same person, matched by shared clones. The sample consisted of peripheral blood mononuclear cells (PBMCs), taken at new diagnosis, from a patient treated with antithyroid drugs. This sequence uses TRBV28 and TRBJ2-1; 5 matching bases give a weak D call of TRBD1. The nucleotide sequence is TGTGCCAGCAGTCCACCCGGACAAGGCAATATCTACAATGAGCAGTTCTTC. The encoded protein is CASSPPGQGNIYNEQFF.